This paragraph covers one TCR beta chain sequence. Germline CDR1 reads LGHNA; CDR2 reads YSLEER. The CDR3 is 15 amino acids. V was cut by 0 bases and J by 5 bases, with 13 bases left in between. The data derive from a study of molecular identifiers for immune sequencing clone quantification. Naive CD8 T cells underwent sorting with the CD8+CD4-CCR7+CD45RA+ definition. TCRdb processed the PCR reads anew with MiXCR; each CDR3 protein has one entry. The table includes about 630,000 distinct CDR3 sequences, around 25% detected once. Sample: naive CD8+ T cells from blood, with Jurkat cell RNA spiked in. Subset denoted: FACS-sorted CD8+CD4-CCR7+CD45RA+ naive T cells. V and J are TRBV4-3 and TRBJ1-2; the D gene is possibly TRBD1 (5 bases). The sequence was collected from a human donor in good health. Some libraries in this study had Jurkat cell RNA spiked in. The CDR3 nucleotides are TGCGCCAGCAGCCAAGATCTGGACACCAGATATGGCTACACCTTC. Its protein is CASSQDLDTRYGYTF.